These T cell receptor beta chains were read from a single sample in a study of T cell repertoires in cytomegalovirus infection. TCRdb re-called the reads with MiXCR, one entry per CDR3 protein. The sample holds about 440,000 distinct CDR3 sequences; under 40% are singletons and the top ten take roughly an eighth. The sequenced sample was PBMCs. The receptors originated from a human donor in good health (CMV status not recorded). Some clones in this sample may be carry-over from other donors' samples. CDR3s include the opening cysteine and the closing phenylalanine or tryptophan. Fields, in order: V gene, D gene, J gene, CDR3 protein. The D gene is left open where the match is weak.

TRBV20-1	TRBD1	TRBJ2-7	CSASGQGAYEQYF
TRBV7-7	NA	TRBJ2-5	CASSLGASTETQYF
TRBV5-6	NA	TRBJ2-1	CASSLEAEQGKFF
TRBV6-2/TRBV6-3	TRBD1	TRBJ1-2	CASRETGEAGYTF
TRBV20-1	TRBD1	TRBJ2-5	CSAQRQGADGETQYF
TRBV25-1	NA	TRBJ2-1	CASSERDKVRNEQFF
TRBV2	NA	TRBJ1-1	CASSGGRVNTEAFF
TRBV28	NA	TRBJ1-2	CASSSTTFVGGRDYGYTF
TRBV6-5	NA	TRBJ1-3	CASSPDRFSGNTIYF
TRBV5-4	TRBD1	TRBJ1-2	CASSLTGTKGGYTF
TRBV5-1	TRBD1	TRBJ1-4	CASSLGQGISEKLFF
TRBV19	NA	TRBJ1-1	CASSIQGLAGDTEAFF
TRBV7-9	NA	TRBJ2-7	CASSGPGPREVHEQYF
TRBV7-9	TRBD2	TRBJ2-1	CASSFSPGGYNEQFF
TRBV28	NA	TRBJ2-5	CASSLGQTETQYF
TRBV7-9	NA	TRBJ2-7	CASSTLRAQTSYEQYF
TRBV12-3/TRBV12-4	TRBD1	TRBJ2-3	CASSQTGGFNADTQYF
TRBV12-3/TRBV12-4	TRBD1	TRBJ1-5	CASSRTGYSNQPQHF
TRBV6-6	NA	TRBJ2-1	CASLTGTKYNEQFF
TRBV12-3/TRBV12-4	NA	TRBJ1-6	CASSLASGFSPLHF
TRBV6-2/TRBV6-3	NA	TRBJ1-6	CASSPWDVGHNSPLHF
TRBV28	NA	TRBJ2-1	CASRNNRDTPQFF
TRBV27	TRBD2	TRBJ2-3	CASSLSPGGGPDTQYF
TRBV28	TRBD2	TRBJ2-5	CASASSGGRLRETQYF
TRBV11-2	TRBD2	TRBJ2-3	CASSSPQLADTDTQYF
TRBV5-1	NA	TRBJ1-2	CASSLVQRDGYTF